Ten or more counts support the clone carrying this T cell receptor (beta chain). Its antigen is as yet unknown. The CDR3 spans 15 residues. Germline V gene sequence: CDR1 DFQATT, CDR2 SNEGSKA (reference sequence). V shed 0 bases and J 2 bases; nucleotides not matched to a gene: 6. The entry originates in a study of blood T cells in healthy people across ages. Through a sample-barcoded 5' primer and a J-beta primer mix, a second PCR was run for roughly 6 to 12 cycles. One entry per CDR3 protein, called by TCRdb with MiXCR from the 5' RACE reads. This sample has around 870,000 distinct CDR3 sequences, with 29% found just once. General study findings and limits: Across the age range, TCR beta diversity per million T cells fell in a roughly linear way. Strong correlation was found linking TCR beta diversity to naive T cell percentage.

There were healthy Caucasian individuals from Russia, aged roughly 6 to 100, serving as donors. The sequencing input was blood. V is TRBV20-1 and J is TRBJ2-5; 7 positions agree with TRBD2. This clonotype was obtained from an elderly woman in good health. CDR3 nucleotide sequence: TGCAGTGCTAGAGATTCGACTAGCAATCAAGAGACCCAGTACTTC. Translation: CSARDSTSNQETQYF.